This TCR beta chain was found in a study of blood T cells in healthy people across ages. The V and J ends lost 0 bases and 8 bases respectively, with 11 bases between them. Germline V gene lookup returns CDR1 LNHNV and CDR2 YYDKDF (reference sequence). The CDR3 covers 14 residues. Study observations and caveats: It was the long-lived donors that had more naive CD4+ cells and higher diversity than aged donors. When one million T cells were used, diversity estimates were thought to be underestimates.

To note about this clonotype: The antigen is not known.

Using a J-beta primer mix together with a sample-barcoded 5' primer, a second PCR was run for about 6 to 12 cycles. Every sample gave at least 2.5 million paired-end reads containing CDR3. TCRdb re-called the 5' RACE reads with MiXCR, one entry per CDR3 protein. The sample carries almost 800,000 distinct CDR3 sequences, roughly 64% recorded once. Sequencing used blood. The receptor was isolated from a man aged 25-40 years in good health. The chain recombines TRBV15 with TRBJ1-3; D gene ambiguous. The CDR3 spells CATSRDTYPDTIYF. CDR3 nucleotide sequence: TGTGCCACCAGCAGAGATACCTATCCAGACACCATATATTTT. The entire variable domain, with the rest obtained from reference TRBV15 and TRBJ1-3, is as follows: DAMVIQNPRYQVTQFGKPVTLSCSQTLNHNVMYWYQQKSSQAPKLLFHYYDKDFNNEADTPDNFQSRRPNTSFCFLDIRSPGLGDTAMYLCATSRDTYPDTIYFGEGSWLTVV.